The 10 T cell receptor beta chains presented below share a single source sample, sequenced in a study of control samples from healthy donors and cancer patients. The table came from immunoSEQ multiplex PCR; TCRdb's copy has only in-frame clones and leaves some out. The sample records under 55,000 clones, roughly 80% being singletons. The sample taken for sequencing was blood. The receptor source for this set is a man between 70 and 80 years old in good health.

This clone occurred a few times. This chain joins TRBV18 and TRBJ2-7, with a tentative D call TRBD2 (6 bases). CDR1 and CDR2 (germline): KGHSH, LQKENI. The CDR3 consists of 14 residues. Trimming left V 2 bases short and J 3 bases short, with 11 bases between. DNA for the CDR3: TGTGCCAGCTCACCAGTCACTAGCAGCTACGAGCAGTACTTC. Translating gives CASSPVTSSYEQYF.

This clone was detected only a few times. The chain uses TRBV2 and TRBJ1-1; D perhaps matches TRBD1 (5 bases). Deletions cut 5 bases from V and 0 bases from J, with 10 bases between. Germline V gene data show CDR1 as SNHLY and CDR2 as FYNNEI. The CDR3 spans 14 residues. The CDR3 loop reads CASSRTFLNTEAFF. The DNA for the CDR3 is TGTGCCAGCAGTCGGACATTTTTGAACACTGAAGCTTTCTTT.

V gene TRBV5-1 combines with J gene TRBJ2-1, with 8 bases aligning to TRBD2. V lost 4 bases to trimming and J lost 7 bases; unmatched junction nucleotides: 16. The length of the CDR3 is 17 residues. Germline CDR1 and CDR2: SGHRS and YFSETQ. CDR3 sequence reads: CASSLGTAGGYSNEQFF. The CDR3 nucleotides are TGCGCCAGCAGCCTCGGGACCGCGGGGGGTTACTCTAATGAGCAGTTCTTC.

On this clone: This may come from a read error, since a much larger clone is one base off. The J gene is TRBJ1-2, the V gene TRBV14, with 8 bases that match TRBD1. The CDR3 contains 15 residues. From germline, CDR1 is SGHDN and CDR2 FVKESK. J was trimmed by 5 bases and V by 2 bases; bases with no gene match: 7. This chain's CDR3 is CASSQNTRTGYGYTF. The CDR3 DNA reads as TGTGCCAGCAGCCAAAATACACGGACAGGGTATGGCTACACCTTC.

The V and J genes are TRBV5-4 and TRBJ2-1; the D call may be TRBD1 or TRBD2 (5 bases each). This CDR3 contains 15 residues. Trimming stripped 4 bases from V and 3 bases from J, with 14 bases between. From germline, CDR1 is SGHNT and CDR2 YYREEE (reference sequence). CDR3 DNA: TGTGCCAGCAGCACCGGGACGGGGAACTACAATGAGCAGTTCTTC. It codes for CASSTGTGNYNEQFF.

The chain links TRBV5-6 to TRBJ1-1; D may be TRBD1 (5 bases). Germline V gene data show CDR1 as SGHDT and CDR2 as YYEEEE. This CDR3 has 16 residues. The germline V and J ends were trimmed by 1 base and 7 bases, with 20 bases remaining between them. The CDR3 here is CASSLYPGTRYGEAFF. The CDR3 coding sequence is TGTGCCAGCAGCTTGTACCCCGGGACCCGGTACGGTGAAGCTTTCTTT.

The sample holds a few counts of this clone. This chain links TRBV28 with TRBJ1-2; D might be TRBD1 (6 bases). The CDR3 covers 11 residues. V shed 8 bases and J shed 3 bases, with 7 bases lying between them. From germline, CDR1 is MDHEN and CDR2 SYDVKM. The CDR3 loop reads CASGGHYGYTF. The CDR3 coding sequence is TGTGCCAGCGGGGGGCACTATGGCTACACCTTC.

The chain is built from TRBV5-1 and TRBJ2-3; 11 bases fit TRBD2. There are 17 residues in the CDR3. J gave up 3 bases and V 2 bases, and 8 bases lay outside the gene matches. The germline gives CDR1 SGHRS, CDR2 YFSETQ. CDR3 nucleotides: TGCGCCAGCAGCTTTGGTACTAGCGGGGGAAGTACAGATACGCAGTATTTT. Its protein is CASSFGTSGGSTDTQYF.

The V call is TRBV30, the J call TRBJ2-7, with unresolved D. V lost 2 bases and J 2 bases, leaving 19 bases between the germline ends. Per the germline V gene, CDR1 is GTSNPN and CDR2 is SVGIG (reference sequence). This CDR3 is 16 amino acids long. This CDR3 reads CAWSPSRVSVTYEQYF. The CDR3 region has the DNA TGTGCCTGGAGTCCATCCCGGGTTTCCGTGACCTACGAGCAGTACTTC.

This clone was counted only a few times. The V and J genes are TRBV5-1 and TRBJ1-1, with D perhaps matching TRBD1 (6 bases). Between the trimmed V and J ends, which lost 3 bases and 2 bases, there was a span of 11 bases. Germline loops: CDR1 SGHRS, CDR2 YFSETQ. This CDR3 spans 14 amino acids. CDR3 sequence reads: CASSSGQPNTEAFF. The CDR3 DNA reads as TGCGCCAGCAGCTCGGGACAACCAAACACTGAAGCTTTCTTT.